Sequencing of this T cell receptor beta chain was carried out in a study of cytomegalovirus exposure and HLA in healthy donors. The CDR3 totals 16 residues. Unmatched junction bases numbered 5, after V lost 1 base and J lost 1 base. Germline assignment: CDR1 SGHRS and CDR2 YFSETQ. The assay was immunoSEQ multiplex PCR, and TCRdb's table has in-frame clones only and misses some. The sample records tens of thousands of clones, roughly 90% being singletons. This clone has just one count. This clonotype was sampled from a man younger than 40 in good health and CMV-seronegative. V and J are TRBV5-1 and TRBJ2-5; TRBD2 aligns across 9 bases. The specimen sequenced was PBMCs. CDR3 sequence reads: CASSLSTSGSQETQYF. CDR3 DNA sequence: TGCGCCAGCAGCTTGTCGACTAGCGGTTCCCAAGAGACCCAGTACTTC.